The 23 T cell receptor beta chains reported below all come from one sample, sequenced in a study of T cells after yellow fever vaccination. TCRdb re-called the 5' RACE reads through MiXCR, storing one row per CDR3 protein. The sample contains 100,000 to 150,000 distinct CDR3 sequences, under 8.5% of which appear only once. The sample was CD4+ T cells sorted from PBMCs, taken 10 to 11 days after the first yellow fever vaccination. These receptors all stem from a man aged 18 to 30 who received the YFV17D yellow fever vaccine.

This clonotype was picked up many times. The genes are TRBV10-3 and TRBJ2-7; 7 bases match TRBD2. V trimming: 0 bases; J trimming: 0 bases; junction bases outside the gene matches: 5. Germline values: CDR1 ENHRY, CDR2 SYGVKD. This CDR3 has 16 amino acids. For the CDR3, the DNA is TGTGCCATCAGTGAGTCGAGTGCTAGCGGCTCCTACGAGCAGTACTTC. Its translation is CAISESSASGSYEQYF.

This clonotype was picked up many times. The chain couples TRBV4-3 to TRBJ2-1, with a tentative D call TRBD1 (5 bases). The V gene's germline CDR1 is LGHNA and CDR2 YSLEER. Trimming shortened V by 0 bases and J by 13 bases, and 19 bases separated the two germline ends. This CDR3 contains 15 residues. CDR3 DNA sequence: TGCGCCAGCAGCCAAGATCGGGTAGTGGGTAGGGGACAGTTCTTC. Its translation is CASSQDRVVGRGQFF.

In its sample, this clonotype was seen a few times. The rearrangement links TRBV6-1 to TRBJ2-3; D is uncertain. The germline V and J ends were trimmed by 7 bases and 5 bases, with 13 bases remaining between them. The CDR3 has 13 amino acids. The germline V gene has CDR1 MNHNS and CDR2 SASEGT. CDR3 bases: TGTGCCAGCACGCGACCGGGTGAAGATACGCAGTATTTT. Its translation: CASTRPGEDTQYF.

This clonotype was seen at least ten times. The CDR3 DNA reads TGCGCCAGCAGCCTTCTGACAGGTGCCATCGAAAAACTGTTTTTT. Protein: CASSLLTGAIEKLFF. V usage is TRBV4-3 and J usage is TRBJ1-4, with TRBD1 as a possible D gene (6 bases). This CDR3 comprises 15 residues. The germline V and J ends were trimmed by 4 bases and 8 bases, with 17 bases remaining between them. Germline V gene sequence: CDR1 LGHNA, CDR2 YSLEER.

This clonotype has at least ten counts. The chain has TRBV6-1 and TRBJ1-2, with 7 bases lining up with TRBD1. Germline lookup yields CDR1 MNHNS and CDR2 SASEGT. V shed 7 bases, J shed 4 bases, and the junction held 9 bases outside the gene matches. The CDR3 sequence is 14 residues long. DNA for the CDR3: TGTGCCAGCAAAGGGGGGGACAGTAGCTATGGCTACACCTTC. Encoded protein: CASKGGDSSYGYTF.

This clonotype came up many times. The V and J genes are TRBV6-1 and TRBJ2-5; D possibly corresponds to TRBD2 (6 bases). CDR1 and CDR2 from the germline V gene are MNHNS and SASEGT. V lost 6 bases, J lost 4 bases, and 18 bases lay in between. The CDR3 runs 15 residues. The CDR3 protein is CASRPGLGGRETQYF. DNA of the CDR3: TGTGCCAGCAGACCTGGACTGGGGGGTAGAGAGACCCAGTACTTC.

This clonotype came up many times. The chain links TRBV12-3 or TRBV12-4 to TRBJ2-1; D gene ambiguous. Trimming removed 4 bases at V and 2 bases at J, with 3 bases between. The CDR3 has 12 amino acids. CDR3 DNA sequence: TGTGCCAGCAGTTCTGCCTACAATGAGCAGTTCTTC. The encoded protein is CASSSAYNEQFF.

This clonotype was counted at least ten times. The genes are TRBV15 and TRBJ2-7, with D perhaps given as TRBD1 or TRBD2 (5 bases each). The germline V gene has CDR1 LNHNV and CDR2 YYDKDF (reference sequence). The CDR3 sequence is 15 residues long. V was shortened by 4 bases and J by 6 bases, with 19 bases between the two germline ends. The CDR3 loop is CATSTPGRSSGEQYF. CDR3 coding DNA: TGTGCCACCAGCACACCGGGACGGAGTTCTGGCGAGCAGTACTTC.

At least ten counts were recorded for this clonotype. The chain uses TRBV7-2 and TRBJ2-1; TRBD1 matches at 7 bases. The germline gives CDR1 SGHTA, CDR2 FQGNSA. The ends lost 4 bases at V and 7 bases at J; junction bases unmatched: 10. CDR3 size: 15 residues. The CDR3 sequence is CASSSQGRVGNEQFF. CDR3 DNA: TGTGCCAGCAGCTCACAGGGGAGAGTGGGTAATGAGCAGTTCTTC.

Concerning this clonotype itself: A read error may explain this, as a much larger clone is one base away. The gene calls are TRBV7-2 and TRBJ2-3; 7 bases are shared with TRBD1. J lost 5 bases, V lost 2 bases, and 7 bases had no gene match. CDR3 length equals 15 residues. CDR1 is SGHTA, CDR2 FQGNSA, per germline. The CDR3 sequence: CASSLHQGEIDTQYF. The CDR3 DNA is TGTGCCAGCAGCTTACATCAGGGGGAAATAGATACGCAGTATTTT.

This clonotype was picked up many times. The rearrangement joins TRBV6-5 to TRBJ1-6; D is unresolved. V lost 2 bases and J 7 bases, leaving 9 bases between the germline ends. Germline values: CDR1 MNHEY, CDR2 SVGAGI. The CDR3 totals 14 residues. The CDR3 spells CASSYATWNSPLHF. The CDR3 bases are TGTGCCAGCAGTTACGCGACATGGAATTCACCCCTCCACTTT.

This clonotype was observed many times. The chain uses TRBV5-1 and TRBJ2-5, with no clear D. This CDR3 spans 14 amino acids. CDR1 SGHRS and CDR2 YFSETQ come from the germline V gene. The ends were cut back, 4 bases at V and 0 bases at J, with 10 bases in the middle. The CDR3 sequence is CASSPVANQETQYF. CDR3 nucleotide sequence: TGCGCCAGCAGCCCGGTGGCAAACCAAGAGACCCAGTACTTC.

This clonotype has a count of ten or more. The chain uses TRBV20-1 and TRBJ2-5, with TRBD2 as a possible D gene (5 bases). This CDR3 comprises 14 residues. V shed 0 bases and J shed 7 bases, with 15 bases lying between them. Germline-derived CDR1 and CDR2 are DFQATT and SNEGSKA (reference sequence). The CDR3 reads CSARETPGRGTQYF. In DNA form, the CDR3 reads TGCAGTGCTAGAGAAACTCCCGGCCGGGGGACCCAGTACTTC.

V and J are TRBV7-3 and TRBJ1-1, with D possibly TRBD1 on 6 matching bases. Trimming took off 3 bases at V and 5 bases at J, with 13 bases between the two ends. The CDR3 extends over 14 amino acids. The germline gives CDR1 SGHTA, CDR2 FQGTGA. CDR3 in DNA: TGTGCCAGCAGCTTCCAGGGGCCCGGGACTGAAGCTTTCTTT. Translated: CASSFQGPGTEAFF.

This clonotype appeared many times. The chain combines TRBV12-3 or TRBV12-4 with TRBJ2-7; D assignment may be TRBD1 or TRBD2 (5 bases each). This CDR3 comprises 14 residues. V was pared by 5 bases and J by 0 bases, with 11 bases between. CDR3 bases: TGTGCCAGCAGTCCAGCGGACACCTCCTACGAGCAGTACTTC. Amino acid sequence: CASSPADTSYEQYF.

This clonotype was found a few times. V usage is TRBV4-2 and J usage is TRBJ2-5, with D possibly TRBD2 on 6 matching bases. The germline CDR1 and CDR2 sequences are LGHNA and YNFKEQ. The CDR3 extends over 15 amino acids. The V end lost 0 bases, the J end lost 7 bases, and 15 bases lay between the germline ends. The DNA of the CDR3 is TGTGCCAGCAGCCAAGAGGGCCCGGCGGGGTTGACCCAGTACTTC. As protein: CASSQEGPAGLTQYF.

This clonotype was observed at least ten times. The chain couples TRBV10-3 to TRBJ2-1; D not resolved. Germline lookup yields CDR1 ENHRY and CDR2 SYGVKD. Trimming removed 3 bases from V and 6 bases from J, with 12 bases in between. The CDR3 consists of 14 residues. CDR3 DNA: TGTGCCATCAGTGAAGGAATTATTGCCAATGAGCAGTTCTTC. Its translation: CAISEGIIANEQFF.

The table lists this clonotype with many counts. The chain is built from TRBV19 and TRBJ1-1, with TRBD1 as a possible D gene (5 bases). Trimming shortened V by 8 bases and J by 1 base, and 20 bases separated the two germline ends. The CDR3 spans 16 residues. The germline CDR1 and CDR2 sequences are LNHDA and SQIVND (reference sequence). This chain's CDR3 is CASLNFAGLGNTEAFF. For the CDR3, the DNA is TGTGCCAGTCTAAACTTTGCAGGGTTGGGGAACACTGAAGCTTTCTTT.

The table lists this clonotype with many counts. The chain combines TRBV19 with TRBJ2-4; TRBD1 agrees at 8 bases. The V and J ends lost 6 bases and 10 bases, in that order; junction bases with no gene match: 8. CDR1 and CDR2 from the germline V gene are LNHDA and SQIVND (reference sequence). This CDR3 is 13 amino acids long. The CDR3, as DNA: TGTGCCAGTAGCCTCCAGGGGGCGGAAATTCAGTACTTC. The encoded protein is CASSLQGAEIQYF. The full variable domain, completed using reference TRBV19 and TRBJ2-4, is DGGITQSPKYLFRKEGQNVTLSCEQNLNHDAMYWYRQDPGQGLRLIYYSQIVNDFQKGDIAEGYSVSREKKESFPLTVTSAQKNPTAFYLCASSLQGAEIQYFGAGTRLSVL.

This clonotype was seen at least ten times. This CDR3 is CASSSPGGLVYEQYF. CDR3 nucleotide sequence: TGTGCCAGCAGCTCTCCCGGGGGGCTAGTGTACGAGCAGTACTTC. The chain joins TRBV7-2 to TRBJ2-7, with TRBD2 as a possible D gene (7 bases). The V end lost 4 bases, the J end lost 4 bases, and 17 bases lay between the germline ends. CDR3 size: 15 residues. The germline CDR1 and CDR2 sequences are SGHTA and FQGNSA. Complete variable domain (other parts from reference TRBV7-2 and TRBJ2-7): GAGVSQSPSNKVTEKGKDVELRCDPISGHTALYWYRQSLGQGLEFLIYFQGNSAPDKSGLPSDRFSAERTGGSVSTLTIQRTQQEDSAVYLCASSSPGGLVYEQYFGPGTRLTVT.

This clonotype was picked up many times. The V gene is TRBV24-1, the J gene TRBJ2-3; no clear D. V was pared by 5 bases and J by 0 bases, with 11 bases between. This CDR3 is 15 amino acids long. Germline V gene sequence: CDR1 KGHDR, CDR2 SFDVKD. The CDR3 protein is CATSGYQNSTDTQYF. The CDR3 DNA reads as TGTGCCACCAGTGGCTACCAGAATAGCACAGATACGCAGTATTTT.

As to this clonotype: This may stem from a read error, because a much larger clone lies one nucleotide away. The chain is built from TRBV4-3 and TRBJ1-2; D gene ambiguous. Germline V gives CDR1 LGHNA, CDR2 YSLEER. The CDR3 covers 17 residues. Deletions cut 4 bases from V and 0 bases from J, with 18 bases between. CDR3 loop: CASSPRRTGDPNYGYTF. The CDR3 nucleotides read TGCGCCAGCAGCCCCCGACGGACCGGGGATCCTAACTATGGCTACACCTTC.

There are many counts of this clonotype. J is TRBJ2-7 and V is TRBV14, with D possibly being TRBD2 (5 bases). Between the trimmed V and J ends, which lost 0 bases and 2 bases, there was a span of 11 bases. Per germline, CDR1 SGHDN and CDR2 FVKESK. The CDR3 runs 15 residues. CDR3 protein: CASSQEIRGAYEQYV. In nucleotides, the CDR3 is TGTGCCAGCAGCCAAGAGATTCGGGGTGCCTACGAGCAGTACGTC.